The rows below give T cell receptor beta chains drawn from one sample of a study of beta chain features in type 1 diabetes. Method: immunoSEQ multiplex PCR; TCRdb's copy keeps in-frame clones and lacks some. The sample lists about 180,000 clones, about 13% occurring once. The sequencing input was central memory CD4+ T cells from blood. Every receptor here comes from a woman younger than 35 in good health. The CDR3 runs from the conserved cysteine through the conserved F or W. The D gene is left open where the match is weak. Clone size is given for some rows only: seen once, a few or many times, or a class if the clone is expanded.

-,TRBV10-2,15,-,TRBJ1-2,TGCGCCAGCAGTGACGGGTCGGCGGGCAAGGAAGGCTACACCTTC,CASSDGSAGKEGYTF
-,TRBV6-5,15,-,TRBJ1-4,TGTGCCAGCAGTTACTCGGAGCAGCTGAATGAAAAACTGTTTTTT,CASSYSEQLNEKLFF
-,TRBV7-3,14,few,TRBJ2-1,TGTGCCAGCAGCTTAATGGCTAGCAGCGGTGAGCAGTTCTTC,CASSLMASSGEQFF
-,TRBV7-9,13,-,TRBJ2-1,TGTGCCAGCAGCCCCTGGGCCGGTTCTGAGCAGTTCTTC,CASSPWAGSEQFF
TRBD2,TRBV7-2,14,-,TRBJ2-7,TGTGCCAGCAGCTTACGACGGGAGGGTGTCGAGCAGTACTTC,CASSLRREGVEQYF
-,TRBV7-2,13,-,TRBJ1-5,TGTGCCAGCAGCTTACAGGGTTATCAGCCCCAGCATTTT,CASSLQGYQPQHF
-,TRBV11-2,14,-,TRBJ2-7,TGTGCCAGCAGCTCGGGGAAGGGAACCTACGAGCAGTACTTC,CASSSGKGTYEQYF
-,TRBV30,14,-,TRBJ2-2,TGTGCCTGGAACGGGCAGGGTAACACCGGGGAGCTGTTTTTT,CAWNGQGNTGELFF
-,TRBV14,12,few,TRBJ1-2,TGTGCCAGCAGCCAACAGGGAAATGGCTACACCTTC,CASSQQGNGYTF
-,TRBV19,13,few,TRBJ1-2,TGTGCCAGTAGCTTCACAGGGTTAAAAGGCTACACCTTC,CASSFTGLKGYTF
TRBD1,TRBV28,14,-,TRBJ1-2,TGTGCCAGCAGTCAAGGGACAGGGCTCTATGGCTACACCTTC,CASSQGTGLYGYTF
TRBD1,TRBV18,17,-,TRBJ2-7,TGTGCCAGCTCACCACTCGACCGGGACAGGTCCGCCTACGAGCAGTACTTC,CASSPLDRDRSAYEQYF
-,TRBV18,15,few,TRBJ1-1,TGTGCCAGCTCACCCTACGATTATAGGAACACTGAAGCTTTCTTT,CASSPYDYRNTEAFF
TRBD1,TRBV7-3,15,few,TRBJ2-3,TGTGCCAGCAGCCCAGGGGGCCCTAGCACAGATACGCAGTATTTT,CASSPGGPSTDTQYF
-,TRBV5-1,13,few,TRBJ2-7,TGCGCCAGCAGCTTGGAGGGGACCTACGAGCAGTACTTC,CASSLEGTYEQYF
TRBD2,TRBV27,16,-,TRBJ2-7,TGTGCCAGCAGTTTATCGCTAGCGGGAGGATACTACGAGCAGTACTTC,CASSLSLAGGYYEQYF
TRBD2,TRBV4-3,17,few,TRBJ2-3,TGCGCCAGCAGCCAGGACGCAGCGGGAGAGCCCACAGATACGCAGTATTTT,CASSQDAAGEPTDTQYF
-,TRBV19,15,-,TRBJ2-3,TGTGCCAGTAGTGACGACAGGATAGGGACAGATACGCAGTATTTT,CASSDDRIGTDTQYF
-,TRBV7-9,11,few,TRBJ1-2,TGTGCCAGCAGCCCCCAGTATGGCTACACCTTC,CASSPQYGYTF
-,TRBV19,12,-,TRBJ1-5,TGTGCCAGTAGTACTCAACAGGGATGGCAGCATTTT,CASSTQQGWQHF
-,TRBV5-4,14,few,TRBJ2-1,TGTGCCAGCAGGGCCGGGACACAGCTCAATGAGCAGTTCTTC,CASRAGTQLNEQFF
-,TRBV19,14,few,TRBJ1-2,TGTGCCAGTAGTACGGAGGGACGGCATTATGGCTACACCTTC,CASSTEGRHYGYTF
-,TRBV5-4,14,few,TRBJ1-4,TGTGCCAGCAGCGCCGGGGTCCGAAATGAAAAACTGTTTTTT,CASSAGVRNEKLFF
TRBD1,TRBV5-1,15,few,TRBJ1-1,TGCGCCAGCAGCTTGGGGGACAGGGGGAACACTGAAGCTTTCTTT,CASSLGDRGNTEAFF
-,TRBV5-1,14,few,TRBJ1-2,TGCGCCAGCAGCTTGGAGGCGGTTGGCTATGGCTACACCTTC,CASSLEAVGYGYTF
-,TRBV30,12,-,TRBJ1-4,TGTGCCGCAGGCGCAACTAATGAAAAACTGTTTTTT,CAAGATNEKLFF
TRBD2,TRBV4-1,16,-,TRBJ2-1,TGCGCCAGCAGCCAACCGACTAGCGGGAGTAGGAATGAGCAGTTCTTC,CASSQPTSGSRNEQFF
-,TRBV6-5,13,-,TRBJ2-5,TGTGCCAGCAGTGGGGGGTACCAAGAGACCCAGTACTTC,CASSGGYQETQYF
TRBD1,TRBV28,13,few,TRBJ2-7,TGTGCCAGCAGTCGGACAGGGTTCCACGAGCAGTACTTC,CASSRTGFHEQYF